Reported below is one T cell receptor beta chain. Its antigen is still unknown. These data come from a study of PD-L1 blockade in urothelial cancer. TCRdb keeps only in-frame clones here, not all; method: immunoSEQ multiplex PCR. This sample has 55,000 to 70,000 clones, with about 86% found just once. Study conclusions and caveats: At 3 weeks on treatment, tumor-associated clones expanded more with durable benefit.

V shed 3 bases and J 13 bases; nucleotides not matched to a gene: 15. Germline loops: CDR1 GTSNPN, CDR2 SVGIG (reference sequence). The CDR3 totals 13 residues. Sequences were derived from PBMCs, sampled around atezolizumab (anti-PD-L1) treatment. The chain is built from TRBV30 and TRBJ2-7, with 7 bases fitting TRBD1. The clonotype comes from a man aged 45 to 65 with urothelial cancer. CDR3 sequence reads: CAWRAPGQRMVYF. For the CDR3, the DNA is TGTGCCTGGAGGGCACCGGGACAGAGAATGGTCTACTTC.